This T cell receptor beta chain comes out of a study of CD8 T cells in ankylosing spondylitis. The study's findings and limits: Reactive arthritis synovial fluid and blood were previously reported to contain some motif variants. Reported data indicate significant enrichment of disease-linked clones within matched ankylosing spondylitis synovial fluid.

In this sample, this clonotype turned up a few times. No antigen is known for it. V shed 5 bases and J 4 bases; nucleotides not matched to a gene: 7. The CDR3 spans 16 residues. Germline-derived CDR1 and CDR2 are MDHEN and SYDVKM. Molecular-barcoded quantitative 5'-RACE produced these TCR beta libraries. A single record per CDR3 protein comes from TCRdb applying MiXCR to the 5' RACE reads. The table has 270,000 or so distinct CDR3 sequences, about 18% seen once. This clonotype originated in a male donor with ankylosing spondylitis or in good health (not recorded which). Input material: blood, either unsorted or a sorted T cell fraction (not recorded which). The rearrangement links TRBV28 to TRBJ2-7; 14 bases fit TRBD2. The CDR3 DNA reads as TGTGCCAGCAGTCACCGACTAGCGGGAGGGCCGTACGAGCAGTACTTC. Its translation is CASSHRLAGGPYEQYF.